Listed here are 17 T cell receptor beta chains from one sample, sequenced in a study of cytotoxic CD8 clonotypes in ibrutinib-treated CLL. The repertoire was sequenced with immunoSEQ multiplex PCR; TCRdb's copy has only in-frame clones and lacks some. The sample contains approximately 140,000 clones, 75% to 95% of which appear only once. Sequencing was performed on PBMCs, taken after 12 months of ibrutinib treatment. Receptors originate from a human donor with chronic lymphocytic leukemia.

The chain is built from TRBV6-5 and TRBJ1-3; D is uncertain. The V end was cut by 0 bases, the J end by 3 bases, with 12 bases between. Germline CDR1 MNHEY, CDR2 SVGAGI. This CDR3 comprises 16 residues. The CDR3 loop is CASSYSERALGNTIYF. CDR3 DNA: TGTGCCAGCAGTTACTCGGAGCGGGCTCTTGGAAACACCATATATTTT.

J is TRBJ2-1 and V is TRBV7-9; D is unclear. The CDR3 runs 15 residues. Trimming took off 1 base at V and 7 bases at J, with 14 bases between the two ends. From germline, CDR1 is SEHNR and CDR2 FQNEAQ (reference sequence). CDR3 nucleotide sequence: TGTGCCAGCAGCTTAGGTGGGGTTCCGGGTAATGAGCAGTTCTTC. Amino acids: CASSLGGVPGNEQFF.

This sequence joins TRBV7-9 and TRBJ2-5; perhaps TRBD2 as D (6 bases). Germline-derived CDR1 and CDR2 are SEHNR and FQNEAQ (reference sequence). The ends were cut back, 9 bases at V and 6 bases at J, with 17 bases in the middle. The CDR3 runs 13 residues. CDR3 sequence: CASTEGFIKTQYF. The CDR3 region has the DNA TGTGCCAGTACGGAGGGGTTCATTAAGACCCAGTACTTC.

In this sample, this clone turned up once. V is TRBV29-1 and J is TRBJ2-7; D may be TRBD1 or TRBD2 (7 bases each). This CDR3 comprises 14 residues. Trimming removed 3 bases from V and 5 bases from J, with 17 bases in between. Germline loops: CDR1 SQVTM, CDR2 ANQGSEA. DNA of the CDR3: TGCAGCGTTGATTGGTCAGGGGGGGGCGACGAGCAGTACTTC. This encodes CSVDWSGGGDEQYF.

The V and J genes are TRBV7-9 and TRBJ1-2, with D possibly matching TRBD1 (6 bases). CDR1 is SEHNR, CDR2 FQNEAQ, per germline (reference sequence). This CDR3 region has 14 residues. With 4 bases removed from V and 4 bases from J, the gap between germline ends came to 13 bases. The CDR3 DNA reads TGTGCCAGCAGCTCCCAGGGAGGGGGCTATGGCTACACCTTC. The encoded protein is CASSSQGGGYGYTF.

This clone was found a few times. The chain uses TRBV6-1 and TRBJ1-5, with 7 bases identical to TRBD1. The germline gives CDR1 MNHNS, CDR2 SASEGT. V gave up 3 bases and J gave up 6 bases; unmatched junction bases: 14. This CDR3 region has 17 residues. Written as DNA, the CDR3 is TGTGCCAGCAGTGACGAGACAGGGAGCGGGGCCGGTCAGCCCCAGCATTTT. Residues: CASSDETGSGAGQPQHF.

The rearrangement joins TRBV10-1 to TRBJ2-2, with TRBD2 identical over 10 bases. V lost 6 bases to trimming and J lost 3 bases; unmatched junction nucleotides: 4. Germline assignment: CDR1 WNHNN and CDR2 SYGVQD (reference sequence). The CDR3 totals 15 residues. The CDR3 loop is CASSRTSGYTGELFF. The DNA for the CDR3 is TGCGCCAGCAGCCGGACTAGCGGTTACACCGGGGAGCTGTTTTTT.

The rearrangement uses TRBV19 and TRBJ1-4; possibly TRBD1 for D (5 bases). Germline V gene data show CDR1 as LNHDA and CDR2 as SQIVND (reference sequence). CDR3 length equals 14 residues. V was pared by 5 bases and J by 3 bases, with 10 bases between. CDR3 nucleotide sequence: TGTGCCAGTAGTCGGGACGGATCTAATGAAAAACTGTTTTTT. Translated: CASSRDGSNEKLFF. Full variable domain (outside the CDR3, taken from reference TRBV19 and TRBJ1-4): DGGITQSPKYLFRKEGQNVTLSCEQNLNHDAMYWYRQDPGQGLRLIYYSQIVNDFQKGDIAEGYSVSREKKESFPLTVTSAQKNPTAFYLCASSRDGSNEKLFFGSGTQLSVL.

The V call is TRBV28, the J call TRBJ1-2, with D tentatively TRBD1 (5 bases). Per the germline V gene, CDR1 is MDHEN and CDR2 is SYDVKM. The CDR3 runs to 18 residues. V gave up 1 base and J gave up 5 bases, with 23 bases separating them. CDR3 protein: CASSLSPGRATSFYGYTF. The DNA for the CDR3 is TGTGCCAGCAGTTTATCCCCCGGCAGGGCCACCTCCTTTTATGGCTACACCTTC.

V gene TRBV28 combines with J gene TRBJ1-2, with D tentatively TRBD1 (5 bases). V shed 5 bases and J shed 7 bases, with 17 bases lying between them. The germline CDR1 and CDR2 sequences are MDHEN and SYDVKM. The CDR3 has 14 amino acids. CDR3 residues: CASSGPILTGGYTF. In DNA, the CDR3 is TGTGCCAGCAGTGGACCAATACTAACAGGTGGCTACACCTTC.

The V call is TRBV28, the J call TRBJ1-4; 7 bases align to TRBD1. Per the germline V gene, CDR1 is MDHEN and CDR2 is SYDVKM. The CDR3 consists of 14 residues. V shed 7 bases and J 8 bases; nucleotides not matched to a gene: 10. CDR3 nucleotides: TGTGCCAGCAATCTGGGGACAGTAGGGGAAAAACTGTTTTTT. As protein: CASNLGTVGEKLFF.

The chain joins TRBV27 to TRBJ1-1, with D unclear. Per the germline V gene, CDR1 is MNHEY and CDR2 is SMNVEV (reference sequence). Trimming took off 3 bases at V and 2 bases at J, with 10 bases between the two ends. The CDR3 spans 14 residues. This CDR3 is CASSFGRSNTEAFF. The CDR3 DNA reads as TGTGCCAGCAGTTTCGGACGCAGCAACACTGAAGCTTTCTTT.

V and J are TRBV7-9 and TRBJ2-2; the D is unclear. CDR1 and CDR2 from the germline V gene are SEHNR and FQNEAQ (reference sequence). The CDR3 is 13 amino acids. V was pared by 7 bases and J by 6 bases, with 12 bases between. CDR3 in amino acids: CASTDRAPGELFF. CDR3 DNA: TGTGCCAGCACCGACCGGGCCCCCGGGGAGCTGTTTTTT. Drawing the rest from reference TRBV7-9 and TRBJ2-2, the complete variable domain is DTGVSQNPRHKITKRGQNVTFRCDPISEHNRLYWYRQTLGQGPEFLTYFQNEAQLEKSRLLSDRFSAERPKGSFSTLEIQRTEQGDSAMYLCASTDRAPGELFFGEGSRLTVL.

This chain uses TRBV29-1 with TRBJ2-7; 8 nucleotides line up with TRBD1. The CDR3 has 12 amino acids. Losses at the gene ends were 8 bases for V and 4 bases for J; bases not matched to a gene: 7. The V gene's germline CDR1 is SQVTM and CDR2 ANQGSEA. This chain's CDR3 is CSTRTGTYEQYF. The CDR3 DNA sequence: TGCAGCACCAGGACAGGGACTTACGAGCAGTACTTC.

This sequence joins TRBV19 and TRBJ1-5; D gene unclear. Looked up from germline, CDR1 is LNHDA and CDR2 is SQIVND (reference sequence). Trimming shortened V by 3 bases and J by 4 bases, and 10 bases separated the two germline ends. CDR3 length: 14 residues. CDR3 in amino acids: CASSIVGENQPQHF. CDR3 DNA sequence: TGTGCCAGTAGTATTGTTGGAGAGAATCAGCCCCAGCATTTT.

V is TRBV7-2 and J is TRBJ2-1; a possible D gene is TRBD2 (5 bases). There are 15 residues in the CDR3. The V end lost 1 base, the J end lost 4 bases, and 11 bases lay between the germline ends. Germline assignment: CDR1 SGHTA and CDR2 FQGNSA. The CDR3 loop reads CASSLDGLTYNEQFF. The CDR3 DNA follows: TGTGCCAGCAGCTTAGACGGACTGACTTACAATGAGCAGTTCTTC.

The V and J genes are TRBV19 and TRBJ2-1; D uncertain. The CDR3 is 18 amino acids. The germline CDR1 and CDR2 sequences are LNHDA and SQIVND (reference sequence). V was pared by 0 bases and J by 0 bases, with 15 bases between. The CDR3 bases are TGTGCCAGTAGTATAGATCAAGTCGCGGTTAGCTCCTACAATGAGCAGTTCTTC. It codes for CASSIDQVAVSSYNEQFF. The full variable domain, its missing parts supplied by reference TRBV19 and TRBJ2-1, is DGGITQSPKYLFRKEGQNVTLSCEQNLNHDAMYWYRQDPGQGLRLIYYSQIVNDFQKGDIAEGYSVSREKKESFPLTVTSAQKNPTAFYLCASSIDQVAVSSYNEQFFGPGTRLTVL.